This T cell receptor (beta chain) came from a study of OX40 agonist ivuxolimab in advanced cancers. Study outcomes and limitations: Doses of 0.1 to 3.0 mg/kg were accompanied by clonal expansion of CD4+ and CD8+ blood T cells by week 6.

Assay: immunoSEQ multiplex PCR; the TCRdb copy retains only in-frame clones and omits some. The sample holds over 35,000 clones, about 90% seen once. As concerns this clone: What it binds is not known.

V was clipped by 5 bases and J by 2 bases; unmatched bases: 10. This CDR3 region has 17 residues. Germline assignment: CDR1 MGHRA and CDR2 YSYEKL. This clonotype originated in an adult with an advanced solid tumor such as melanoma, head and neck, liver or kidney cancer. The V call is TRBV4-1, the J call TRBJ2-3, with TRBD2 identical over 10 bases. The specimen was CD4+ or CD8+ T cells sorted from blood, collected in a trial of the OX40 agonist ivuxolimab. The CDR3 protein is CASSFLAAGGPTDTQYF. In DNA, the CDR3 is TGCGCCAGCAGCTTTCTAGCAGCGGGAGGGCCCACAGATACGCAGTATTTT.